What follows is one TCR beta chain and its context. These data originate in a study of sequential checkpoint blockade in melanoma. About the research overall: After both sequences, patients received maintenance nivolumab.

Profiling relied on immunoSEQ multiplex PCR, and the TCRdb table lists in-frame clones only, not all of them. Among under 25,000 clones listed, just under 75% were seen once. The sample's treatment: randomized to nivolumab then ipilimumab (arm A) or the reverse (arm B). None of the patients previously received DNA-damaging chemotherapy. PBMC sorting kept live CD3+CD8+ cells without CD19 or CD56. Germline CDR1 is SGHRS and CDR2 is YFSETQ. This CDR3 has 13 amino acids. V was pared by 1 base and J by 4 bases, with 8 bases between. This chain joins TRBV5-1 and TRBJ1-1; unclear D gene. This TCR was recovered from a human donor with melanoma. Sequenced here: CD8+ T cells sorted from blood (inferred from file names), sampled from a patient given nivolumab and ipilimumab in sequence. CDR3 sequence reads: CASSLSASTEAFF. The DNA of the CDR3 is TGCGCCAGCAGCTTGTCCGCGTCCACTGAAGCTTTCTTT.